The 11 T cell receptor beta chains given below trace back to one sample, sequenced in a study of cytomegalovirus exposure and HLA in healthy donors. Primers: 60 Vbeta forward and 13 Jbeta reverse. The assay was immunoSEQ multiplex PCR, and TCRdb's table has in-frame clones only and misses some. Of about 140,000 clones listed, approximately 82% were seen once; the top ten hold about 1.6%. The sequencing input was PBMCs. Every receptor here comes from a middle-aged man in good health and CMV-seronegative.

The V and J genes are TRBV19 and TRBJ2-7; 9 nucleotides match TRBD1. J was trimmed by 4 bases and V by 10 bases; bases with no gene match: 8. This CDR3 is 13 amino acids long. The germline gives CDR1 LNHDA, CDR2 SQIVND (reference sequence). The CDR3 protein is CATAPGQGYEQYF. CDR3 DNA sequence: TGTGCCACCGCGCCGGGACAGGGTTACGAGCAGTACTTC.

This clone came up once. The chain uses TRBV28 and TRBJ1-2; a weak D match, TRBD1 (5 bases). Germline V lookup: CDR1 MDHEN, CDR2 SYDVKM. The CDR3 is 17 residues long. Trimming removed 4 bases at V and 0 bases at J, with 18 bases between. This chain's CDR3 is CASSSRALSTPNYGYTF. The DNA for the CDR3 is TGTGCCAGCAGTTCCAGGGCCCTCTCGACCCCTAACTATGGCTACACCTTC.

The gene calls are TRBV7-3 and TRBJ2-1; 8 positions match TRBD2. The germline V gene has CDR1 SGHTA and CDR2 FQGTGA. The CDR3 loop spans 16 amino acids. V lost 4 bases and J lost 5; bases outside the gene matches: 10. CDR3 nucleotides: TGTGCCAGCAGCTACGGGGGGGGGCGGAAGAACAATGAGCAGTTCTTC. Its protein is CASSYGGGRKNNEQFF.

This chain uses TRBV19 with TRBJ2-3; the D gene is possibly TRBD2 (6 bases). The V and J ends lost 1 base and 0 bases respectively, with 8 bases between them. Germline-derived CDR1 and CDR2 are LNHDA and SQIVND (reference sequence). The CDR3 consists of 15 residues. In DNA, the CDR3 is TGTGCCAGTAGTATAGGGCGGGATAGCACAGATACGCAGTATTTT. Its translation: CASSIGRDSTDTQYF.

The rearrangement joins TRBV10-3 to TRBJ1-1, with D possibly being TRBD1 (5 bases). V lost 0 bases to trimming and J lost 4 bases, with 12 bases between them. CDR3 length: 15 residues. The germline gives CDR1 ENHRY, CDR2 SYGVKD. CDR3: CAISESIGGGTEAFF. The CDR3 DNA sequence: TGTGCCATCAGTGAGTCGATTGGGGGGGGCACTGAAGCTTTCTTT.

The chain recombines TRBV27 with TRBJ1-2; D gene unclear. The V gene lost 5 bases and the J gene lost 8 bases, with 15 bases spanning the gap. Looked up from germline, CDR1 is MNHEY and CDR2 is SMNVEV (reference sequence). The CDR3 consists of 13 residues. The CDR3 DNA is TGTGCCAGCAGTCCGTACGCGGGAGGCGGCTACACCTTC. This gives the protein CASSPYAGGGYTF.

A remark on this clone: Mismatch with germline at one junction end may stem from a read error. V gene TRBV7-9 combines with J gene TRBJ1-1, with D possibly matching TRBD1 (5 bases). Per the germline V gene, CDR1 is SEHNR and CDR2 is FQNEAQ (reference sequence). This CDR3 region has 12 residues. CDR3 residues: CSSSLMGGEAFF. CDR3 DNA: TGTTCCAGCAGCCTGATGGGGGGGGAAGCTTTCTTT.

The chain uses TRBV7-2 and TRBJ1-2, with 10 bases aligning to TRBD1. CDR1 is SGHTA and CDR2 is FQGNSA in the germline V gene. The CDR3 has 14 amino acids. The trim removed 5 bases at V and 7 bases at J, leaving 7 bases unmatched. This CDR3 reads CASSQGTGERGYTF. CDR3 bases: TGTGCCAGCAGCCAGGGGACAGGGGAACGTGGCTACACCTTC. The full variable domain, in which reference TRBV7-2 and TRBJ1-2 provide the parts outside the CDR3, is GAGVSQSPSNKVTEKGKDVELRCDPISGHTALYWYRQSLGQGLEFLIYFQGNSAPDKSGLPSDRFSAERTGGSVSTLTIQRTQQEDSAVYLCASSQGTGERGYTFGSGTRLTVV.

This clone was seen only once. The chain carries TRBV30 and TRBJ2-7; 9 bases line up with TRBD2. This CDR3 contains 14 residues. V lost 1 base and J lost 6; bases outside the gene matches: 7. Germline CDR1 and CDR2: GTSNPN and SVGIG (reference sequence). The DNA of the CDR3 is TGTGCCTGGAGTGAAGCGGGAGGCTTCTCCGAGCAGTACTTC. The encoded protein is CAWSEAGGFSEQYF.

This clone is a singleton in its sample. The gene calls are TRBV5-1 and TRBJ1-2; 9 bases line up with TRBD1. The length of the CDR3 is 15 residues. Germline values: CDR1 SGHRS, CDR2 YFSETQ. J was trimmed by 0 bases and V by 4 bases; bases with no gene match: 4. CDR3 sequence reads: CASSQGQGSNYGYTF. CDR3 nucleotide sequence: TGCGCCAGCAGCCAGGGACAGGGTTCTAACTATGGCTACACCTTC.

The chain employs TRBV27 and TRBJ2-1; TRBD2 aligns across 7 bases. The CDR3 is 15 amino acids. Germline V gives CDR1 MNHEY, CDR2 SMNVEV (reference sequence). V shed 1 base, J shed 9 bases, and the junction held 9 bases outside the gene matches. The CDR3 is CASSLFSGDKGEQFF. The CDR3 DNA is TGTGCCAGCAGTTTATTCAGCGGGGATAAGGGTGAGCAGTTCTTC.